The 11 T cell receptor beta chains below come from one sample, sequenced in a study of blood T cells in healthy people across ages. A second 7 to 11 cycle PCR used barcoded and J-beta primers. TCRdb re-analysed the 5' RACE reads in MiXCR, keeping a single row per CDR3 protein. Found here are about 590,000 distinct CDR3 sequences, 25% to 35% of them singletons; the top ten hold approximately 14%. Source material: blood. The receptors stem from an elderly woman in good health.

This clonotype came up many times. The chain uses TRBV5-1 and TRBJ1-3; possible D gene TRBD1, 5 bases. Germline V lookup: CDR1 SGHRS, CDR2 YFSETQ. V dropped 0 bases and J dropped 0 bases, with 10 bases sitting between them. This CDR3 is built from 16 residues. The CDR3 DNA sequence: TGCGCCAGCAGCTTGGAGACAGTCGGCTCTGGAAACACCATATATTTT. Residues: CASSLETVGSGNTIYF. Together with reference TRBV5-1 and TRBJ1-3, the CDR3 gives the full variable domain: KAGVTQTPRYLIKTRGQQVTLSCSPISGHRSVSWYQQTPGQGLQFLFEYFSETQRNKGNFPGRFSGRQFSNSRSEMNVSTLELGDSALYLCASSLETVGSGNTIYFGEGSWLTVV.

The gene calls are TRBV20-1 and TRBJ2-3, with 8 nucleotides matching TRBD1. V lost 6 bases and J lost 8; bases outside the gene matches: 4. Germline V gives CDR1 DFQATT, CDR2 SNEGSKA (reference sequence). This CDR3 contains 11 residues. CDR3 residues: CSANRGSTQYF. In DNA, the CDR3 is TGCAGTGCCAACAGGGGGAGTACGCAGTATTTT.

J is TRBJ2-5 and V is TRBV6-6; 7 bases are a match to TRBD1. The CDR3 totals 13 residues. The ends lost 6 bases at V and 11 bases at J; junction bases unmatched: 12. CDR1 is MNHNY and CDR2 is SVGAGI in the germline V gene (reference sequence). CDR3 in DNA: TGTGCCAGCAGCCAAAGGGGGCGAGAGGAGCAGTACTTC. Translation: CASSQRGREEQYF.

This clonotype has just a few counts. The rearrangement links TRBV30 to TRBJ1-6, with 8 bases lining up with TRBD1. In germline, CDR1 is GTSNPN, CDR2 SVGIG (reference sequence). This CDR3 is 15 amino acids long. The J segment lost 8 bases and the V segment lost 2 bases, leaving 8 bases of the junction unmatched. Here the CDR3 reads CAWSFGQGADSPLHF. The CDR3 DNA sequence: TGTGCCTGGAGTTTCGGGCAGGGGGCAGATTCACCCCTCCACTTT.

The gene calls are TRBV20-1 and TRBJ2-1; TRBD2 matches 13 bases. CDR3 size: 14 residues. The V and J ends lost 5 bases and 6 bases, in that order; junction bases with no gene match: 4. CDR1 and CDR2 from the germline V gene are DFQATT and SNEGSKA (reference sequence). CDR3 sequence: CSAQGLAGSNEQFF. CDR3 nucleotide sequence: TGCAGTGCTCAGGGACTAGCGGGAAGCAATGAGCAGTTCTTC.

This clonotype was seen at least ten times. This chain connects TRBV11-1 to TRBJ2-1, with 8 positions matching TRBD2. V lost 6 bases to trimming and J lost 0 bases; unmatched junction nucleotides: 7. The CDR3 sequence is 16 residues long. Germline V gene sequence: CDR1 SGHAT, CDR2 FQDESV (reference sequence). CDR3 residues: CASSSTAGDSYNEQFF. The CDR3, as DNA: TGTGCCAGCAGTTCAACAGCGGGAGACTCCTACAATGAGCAGTTCTTC. Full variable domain (outside the CDR3, taken from reference TRBV11-1 and TRBJ2-1): EAEVAQSPRYKITEKSQAVAFWCDPISGHATLYWYRQILGQGPELLVQFQDESVVDDSQLPKDRFSAERLKGVDSTLKIQPAELGDSAMYLCASSSTAGDSYNEQFFGPGTRLTVL.

This clonotype was counted at least ten times. The chain recombines TRBV27 with TRBJ2-7; weak D call: TRBD2 (6 bases). The CDR3 runs 13 residues. Per germline, CDR1 MNHEY and CDR2 SMNVEV (reference sequence). Trimming shortened V by 6 bases and J by 4 bases, and 13 bases separated the two germline ends. The CDR3: CASSPGVAYEQYF. The CDR3 region has the DNA TGTGCCAGCAGCCCGGGGGTGGCGTACGAGCAGTACTTC.

This clonotype was detected a few times. This CDR3 reads CAWSPGRDSNQPQHF. DNA of the CDR3: TGTGCCTGGAGCCCGGGACGGGATAGCAATCAGCCCCAGCATTTT. The rearrangement uses TRBV30 and TRBJ1-5, with D possibly TRBD1 on 5 matching bases. The CDR3 spans 15 residues. The V end was cut by 3 bases, the J end by 0 bases, with 12 bases between. Germline V CDR1 and CDR2: GTSNPN, SVGIG (reference sequence).

This chain connects TRBV20-1 to TRBJ2-3; 9 bases align to TRBD2. The germline V gene encodes CDR1 DFQATT and CDR2 SNEGSKA (reference sequence). The CDR3 covers 14 residues. V shed 6 bases and J 2 bases; nucleotides not matched to a gene: 6. CDR3 nucleotide sequence: TGCAGTGCGGCCACTAGCGGGCACACAGATACGCAGTATTTT. This translates into CSAATSGHTDTQYF.

This clonotype was detected many times. This chain links TRBV7-9 with TRBJ2-1; maybe TRBD1 (7 bases). The germline CDR1 and CDR2 sequences are SEHNR and FQNEAQ (reference sequence). Trimming cost V 3 bases and J 4 bases, with 13 bases left between them. The CDR3 is 15 residues long. The CDR3 region is CASSFPGGTYNEQFF. DNA of the CDR3: TGTGCCAGCAGCTTTCCAGGGGGGACTTACAATGAGCAGTTCTTC.

This clonotype was seen repeatedly, ten times or more. The J gene is TRBJ1-2, the V gene TRBV4-1, with TRBD1 matching 7 bases. This CDR3 spans 16 amino acids. CDR1 is MGHRA, CDR2 YSYEKL, per germline. V gave up 1 base and J gave up 0 bases; unmatched junction bases: 5. The CDR3 DNA sequence: TGCGCCAGCAGCCAAGTTTATAGGGGGCCTAACTATGGCTACACCTTC. Its translation: CASSQVYRGPNYGYTF.